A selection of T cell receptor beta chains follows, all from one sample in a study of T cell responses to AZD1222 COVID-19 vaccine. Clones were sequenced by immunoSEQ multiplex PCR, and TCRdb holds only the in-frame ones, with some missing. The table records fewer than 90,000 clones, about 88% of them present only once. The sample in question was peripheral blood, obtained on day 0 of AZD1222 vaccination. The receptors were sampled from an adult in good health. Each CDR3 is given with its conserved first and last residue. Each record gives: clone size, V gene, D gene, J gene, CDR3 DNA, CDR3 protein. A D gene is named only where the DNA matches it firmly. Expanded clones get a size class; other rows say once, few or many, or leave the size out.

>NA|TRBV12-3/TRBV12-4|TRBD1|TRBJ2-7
TGTGCCAGCAGTTTATGGACAGGGAGCGAGCAGTACTTC
CASSLWTGSEQYF
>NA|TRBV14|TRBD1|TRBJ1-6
TGTGCCAGCAGCCACCGGGGGACAGATAATTCACCCCTCCACTTT
CASSHRGTDNSPLHF
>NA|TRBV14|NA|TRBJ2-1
TGTGCCAGCAGCCAGGGTCAGGGGAATGAGCAGTTCTTC
CASSQGQGNEQFF
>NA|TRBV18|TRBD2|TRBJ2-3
TGTGCCAGCTCACTAGGGACTAGCGGGATAGCCACAGATACGCAGTATTTT
CASSLGTSGIATDTQYF
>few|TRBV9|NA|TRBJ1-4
TGTGCCAGCAGCGAGTATCGTGGGGTCGGGGAAAAACTGTTTTTT
CASSEYRGVGEKLFF
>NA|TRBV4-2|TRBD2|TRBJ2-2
TGTGCCAGCAGCCAAGGGGGGATAGCGGGAGGCGACGGGGAGCTGTTTTTT
CASSQGGIAGGDGELFF
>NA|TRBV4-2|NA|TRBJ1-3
TGTGCCAGCAGCCAAGATGCAGGGCCCGGAAACACCATATATTTT
CASSQDAGPGNTIYF
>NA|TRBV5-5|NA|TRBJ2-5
TGTGCCAGCAGCTTGGAAGCCTTCGCGGACCAAGAGACCCAGTACTTC
CASSLEAFADQETQYF
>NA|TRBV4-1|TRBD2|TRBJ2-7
TGCGCCAGCAGCCAAGCCGGGAGGGACGGAACCTACGAGCAGTACTTC
CASSQAGRDGTYEQYF
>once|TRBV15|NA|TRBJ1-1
TGTGCCACCAGCAGAGTAAAGGGATCAACGGCTTTCTTT
CATSRVKGSTAFF
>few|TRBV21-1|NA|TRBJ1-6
TGTGCCAGCAGCATCACCGGGGCCCACAAGGATAATTCACCCCTCCACTTT
CASSITGAHKDNSPLHF
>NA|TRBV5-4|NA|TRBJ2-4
TGTGCCAGCAGCCTGGCACAGGGAAACATTCAGTACTTC
CASSLAQGNIQYF
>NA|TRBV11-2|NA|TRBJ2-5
TGTGCCAGCAGCGTTAATCTCCAAGAGACCCAGTACTTC
CASSVNLQETQYF
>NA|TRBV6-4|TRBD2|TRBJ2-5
TGTGCCAGCAGTCCCGGGGGGGCCAGGGAGACCCAGTACTTC
CASSPGGARETQYF
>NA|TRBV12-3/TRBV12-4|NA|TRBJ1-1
TGTGCCAGCAGTTTTTCAGGGGACACTGAAGCTTTCTTT
CASSFSGDTEAFF
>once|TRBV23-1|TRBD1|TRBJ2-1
TGCGCCAGCAGTCAATCTTCGGGGACAGGGGCGTACGATGAGCAGTTCTTC
CASSQSSGTGAYDEQFF
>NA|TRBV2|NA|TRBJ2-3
TGTGCCAGCAGTGAAGGCCTCGCAGATACGCAGTATTTT
CASSEGLADTQYF
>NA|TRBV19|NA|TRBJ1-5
TGTGCCAGTAGGGGAGGTGTGCGCAATCAGCCCCAGCATTTT
CASRGGVRNQPQHF
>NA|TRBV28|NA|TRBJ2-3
TGTGCCAGCAGCCCCACACCTGGAACAGATACGCAGTATTTT
CASSPTPGTDTQYF
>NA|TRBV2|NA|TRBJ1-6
TGTGCCAGCAGTGATTCTGGCAGTGAGGCTTCACCCCTCCACTTT
CASSDSGSEASPLHF
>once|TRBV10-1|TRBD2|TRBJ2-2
TGCGCCAGCAGTGAGTCGGGACTAGCGGGGATCAACACCGGGGAGCTGTTTTTT
CASSESGLAGINTGELFF
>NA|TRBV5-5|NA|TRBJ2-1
TGTGCCAGCAGCTTGGACCGAGGTGAGCAGTTCTTC
CASSLDRGEQFF
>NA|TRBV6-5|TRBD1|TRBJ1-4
TGTGCCAGCGAGTGGACAGGGGGCGCAGGTGAAAAACTGTTTTTT
CASEWTGGAGEKLFF
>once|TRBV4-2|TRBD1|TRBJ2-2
TGTGCCAGCAGCCAGGGACAGGGGTTTACCGGGGAGCTGTTTTTT
CASSQGQGFTGELFF
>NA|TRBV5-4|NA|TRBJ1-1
TGTGCCAGCACCAGGTCGGGAGGGACTGAAGCTTTCTTT
CASTRSGGTEAFF
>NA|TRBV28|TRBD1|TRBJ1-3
TGTGCCAGCAGTTTCAGTGACAGGGGCTCTGGAAACACCATATATTTT
CASSFSDRGSGNTIYF
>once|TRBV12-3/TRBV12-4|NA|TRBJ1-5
TGTGCCAGCAGTTATAGCAATCAGCCCCAGCATTTT
CASSYSNQPQHF
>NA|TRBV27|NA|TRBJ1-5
TGTGCCAACCCAAGGCGAAAAAATCAGCCCCAGCATTTT
CANPRRKNQPQHF
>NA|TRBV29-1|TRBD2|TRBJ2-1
TGCAGCGGCACTAGCGGGGGGTACAATGAGCAGTTCTTC
CSGTSGGYNEQFF
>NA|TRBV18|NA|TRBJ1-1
TGTGCCAGCTCAGACCAACGGCAGCCTGAAGCTTTCTTT
CASSDQRQPEAFF
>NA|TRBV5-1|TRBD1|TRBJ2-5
TGCGCCAGCAGCTTGGTCCTCGGGGGCGGCATTGTGGGGACAGGTCGGCGGGAGACCCAGTACTTC
CASSLVLGGGIVGTGRRETQYF
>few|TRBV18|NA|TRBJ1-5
TGTGCCAGCTCACCAAGCCCGGGGGGGAGCAATCAGCCCCAGCATTTT
CASSPSPGGSNQPQHF
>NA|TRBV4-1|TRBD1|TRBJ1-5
TGCGCCAGCAGCTACGACAGGGCGGATCAGCCCCAGCATTTT
CASSYDRADQPQHF
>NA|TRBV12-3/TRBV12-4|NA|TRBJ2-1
TGTGCCAGCAGTTTGCTCAGTCACAATGAGCAGTTCTTC
CASSLLSHNEQFF
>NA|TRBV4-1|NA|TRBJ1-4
TGCGCCAGCAGCCAAGTGGGGCTCGGGGGGGAAAAACTGTTTTTT
CASSQVGLGGEKLFF
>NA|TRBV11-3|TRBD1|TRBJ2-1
TGTGCCAGCAGCTTCCTGGGACAGGGCAATGAGCAGTTCTTC
CASSFLGQGNEQFF
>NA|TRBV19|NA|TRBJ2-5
TGTGCCAGTAGTACCGGGGGGCTCGGGACCCAGTACTTC
CASSTGGLGTQYF
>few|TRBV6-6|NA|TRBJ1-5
TGTGCCAGCAGAGGAGGGCCACAGAACAATCAGCCCCAGCATTTT
CASRGGPQNNQPQHF
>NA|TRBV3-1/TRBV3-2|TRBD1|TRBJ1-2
TGTGCCAGCAGCCTCGGGACCGGGACAGGGGAAGGCTACACCTTC
CASSLGTGTGEGYTF
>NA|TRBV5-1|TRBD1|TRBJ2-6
TGCGCCAGCAGCTTGGGTCTTGACAGGGATGCCAACGTCCTGACTTTC
CASSLGLDRDANVLTF
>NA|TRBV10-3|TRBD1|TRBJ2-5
TGTGCCATCAGGCCGGACAGGGACCAAGAGACCCAGTACTTC
CAIRPDRDQETQYF
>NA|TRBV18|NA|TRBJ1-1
TGTGCCAGCTCACCAGCCGGAGGGAGCACTGAAGCTTTCTTT
CASSPAGGSTEAFF
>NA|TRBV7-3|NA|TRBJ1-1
TGTGCCAGCAGCTCACAGGGTGACACTGAAGCTTTCTTT
CASSSQGDTEAFF
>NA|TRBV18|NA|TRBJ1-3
TGTGCCAGCTCACCAGGTGGGGGCTCTTCTGGAAACACCATATATTTT
CASSPGGGSSGNTIYF